The next 22 T cell receptor beta chains were all read from a single sample in a study of blood T cells in healthy people across ages. The second PCR ran roughly 6 to 11 cycles with a sample-barcoded 5' primer and J-beta primers. TCRdb redid the calling of the 5' RACE reads with MiXCR, one entry per CDR3 protein. This repertoire shows fewer than 2 million distinct CDR3 sequences, around 42% found once; its top ten account for under 25%. The sequenced sample was blood. Receptors were obtained from a human donor in good health.

This chain uses TRBV6-2 or TRBV6-3 with TRBJ1-5, with D perhaps matching TRBD1 (6 bases). The CDR3 covers 13 residues. Germline CDR1 MNHEY, CDR2 SVGEGT. V dropped 6 bases and J dropped 8 bases, with 14 bases sitting between them. CDR3 in DNA: TGTGCCAGCAGCTCTTTCCCAGGGGAGCCCCAGCATTTT. Protein sequence: CASSSFPGEPQHF.

Comments on this clonotype: A much larger clone lies a single base off, so this may be a read error. The V and J genes are TRBV6-5 and TRBJ2-5; D remains ambiguous. From germline, CDR1 is MNHEY and CDR2 SVGAGI. Between the trimmed V and J ends, which lost 4 bases and 11 bases, there was a span of 11 bases. The CDR3 runs to 11 residues. This CDR3 reads CASSSLNKQYF. The CDR3 coding sequence is TGTGCCAGCAGTTCCCTGAACAAGCAGTACTTC.

The chain carries TRBV7-9 and TRBJ1-1; D perhaps matches TRBD1 (5 bases). CDR1 is SEHNR and CDR2 is FQNEAQ in the germline V gene (reference sequence). The germline V and J ends were trimmed by 5 bases and 11 bases, with 21 bases remaining between them. This CDR3 is built from 14 residues. CDR3 sequence: CASSPQGQGRKAFF. CDR3 sequence (DNA): TGTGCCAGCAGCCCGCAAGGACAAGGCCGGAAGGCTTTCTTT.

This clonotype was seen a handful of times. The chain carries TRBV25-1 and TRBJ2-4, with D unclear. This CDR3 comprises 14 residues. Trimming cost V 6 bases and J 13 bases, with 22 bases left between them. Germline V gene sequence: CDR1 MGHDK, CDR2 SYGVNS. The CDR3 DNA reads TGTGCCAGCAGCCATGGGGTAAGCCCTACGGAGCAGTACTTC. Amino acid sequence: CASSHGVSPTEQYF.

This clonotype was seen a handful of times. The V and J genes are TRBV5-1 and TRBJ2-7; TRBD1 might be the D (5 bases). The V gene lost 0 bases and the J gene lost 4 bases, with 11 bases spanning the gap. CDR3 length equals 14 residues. Germline values: CDR1 SGHRS, CDR2 YFSETQ. CDR3 in amino acids: CASSLVRTSYEQYF. CDR3 coding DNA: TGCGCCAGCAGCTTGGTGAGGACATCGTACGAGCAGTACTTC.

V is TRBV28 and J is TRBJ2-2; 10 bases map to TRBD1. The CDR3 extends over 15 amino acids. J gave up 4 bases and V 6 bases, and 5 bases lay outside the gene matches. Germline-derived CDR1 and CDR2 are MDHEN and SYDVKM. The CDR3 nucleotides are TGTGCCAGCAGAAGGACAGGGGGATTCACCGGGGAGCTGTTTTTT. This gives the protein CASRRTGGFTGELFF.

The chain uses TRBV9 and TRBJ1-4; TRBD1 might be the D (6 bases). Trimming shortened V by 4 bases and J by 5 bases, and 12 bases separated the two germline ends. Germline V gene sequence: CDR1 SGDLS, CDR2 YYNGEE. CDR3 length: 14 amino acids. The CDR3 DNA reads TGTGCCAGCAGCCGACAGGATGGGAATGAAAAACTGTTTTTT. This encodes CASSRQDGNEKLFF.

This clonotype was detected only once. The chain joins TRBV9 to TRBJ2-2; TRBD2 agrees at 12 bases. The CDR3 loop spans 16 amino acids. Germline loops: CDR1 SGDLS, CDR2 YYNGEE. Germline trimming cut 2 bases from V and 8 bases from J; bases unmatched to any gene: 7. Here the CDR3 reads CASSVRLAGALGELFF. The CDR3 DNA reads TGTGCCAGCAGCGTTCGACTAGCGGGGGCCCTGGGGGAGCTGTTTTTT.

Only a few counts were recorded for this clonotype. The chain couples TRBV4-1 to TRBJ2-7; 9 bases agree with TRBD2. Germline V gene lookup returns CDR1 MGHRA and CDR2 YSYEKL. V shed 4 bases and J 2 bases; nucleotides not matched to a gene: 9. The length of the CDR3 is 16 residues. The CDR3 bases are TGCGCCAGCAGCCCGAATACTCGACTAGCGGCCTACGAGCAGTACTTC. Translation: CASSPNTRLAAYEQYF.

In its sample, this clonotype was seen a few times. This sequence joins TRBV12-3 or TRBV12-4 and TRBJ1-4; D unresolved. Trimming pared 2 bases from V and 8 bases from J, leaving 15 bases between. The CDR3 has 15 residues. CDR3 nucleotide sequence: TGTGCCAGCAGTTTATTTGCCACCTCGGGGGAAAAACTGTTTTTT. Translation gives CASSLFATSGEKLFF.

The V and J genes are TRBV30 and TRBJ1-2, with D uncertain. V was cut by 0 bases and J by 8 bases, with 10 bases left in between. This CDR3 comprises 12 residues. Germline values: CDR1 GTSNPN, CDR2 SVGIG (reference sequence). The CDR3 loop reads CAWSVPSTGYTF. CDR3 bases: TGTGCCTGGAGTGTTCCCTCGACGGGCTACACCTTC.

This clonotype was recorded many times. The chain recombines TRBV9 with TRBJ2-5; D not certain. The CDR3 runs 13 residues. Per germline, CDR1 SGDLS and CDR2 YYNGEE. Trimming shortened V by 0 bases and J by 10 bases, and 13 bases separated the two germline ends. The CDR3 sequence is CASSVDVRRYQYF. DNA of the CDR3: TGTGCCAGCAGCGTAGACGTTAGACGATACCAGTACTTC.

This clonotype was seen a few times. The chain couples TRBV10-3 to TRBJ2-7, with unresolved D. The CDR3 length is 14 residues. V gave up 10 bases and J gave up 8 bases, with 24 bases separating them. Germline lookup yields CDR1 ENHRY and CDR2 SYGVKD. In DNA, the CDR3 is TGTGCCACCCGGTCGTCGGCCCAACTGGAGCAGCAGTACTTC. Encoded protein: CATRSSAQLEQQYF.

This clonotype has a handful of counts. V is TRBV2 and J is TRBJ2-1, with D unresolved. V dropped 2 bases and J dropped 4 bases, with 6 bases sitting between them. This CDR3 has 13 amino acids. Germline V gene sequence: CDR1 SNHLY, CDR2 FYNNEI. The CDR3 reads CASSESPYNEQFF. The CDR3 nucleotides read TGTGCCAGCAGTGAATCCCCGTACAATGAGCAGTTCTTC.

The CDR3 loop reads CASSTLRTGAYEQYF. The CDR3 nucleotides read TGTGCCAGCAGCACACTAAGGACAGGAGCCTACGAGCAGTACTTC. This chain uses TRBV7-9 with TRBJ2-7; 7 bases match TRBD1. The germline gives CDR1 SEHNR, CDR2 FQNEAQ (reference sequence). CDR3 length equals 15 residues. The trim removed 5 bases at V and 2 bases at J, leaving 9 bases unmatched.

This clonotype showed up just a few times. This chain uses TRBV7-2 with TRBJ2-1; the match to TRBD1 covers 9 bases. There are 12 residues in the CDR3. Germline V CDR1 and CDR2: SGHTA, FQGNSA. The V segment lost 6 bases and the J segment 15 bases; nucleotides outside the gene matches: 9. The CDR3 spells CASSFDRGTPFF. The CDR3 DNA follows: TGTGCCAGCAGTTTTGACAGGGGGACGCCGTTCTTC.

The CDR3 DNA sequence: TGTGCCAGCAGTCCCGGGACTAGAATAGATACGCAGTATTTT. It yields the protein CASSPGTRIDTQYF. The chain is built from TRBV6-5 and TRBJ2-3, with TRBD2 identical over 8 bases. J lost 5 bases, V lost 5 bases, and 6 bases had no gene match. This CDR3 has 14 residues. Germline V gives CDR1 MNHEY, CDR2 SVGAGI.

Of note for this clonotype: At one of its ends the junction is not consistent with the germline gene, which may arise from a read error. The V and J genes are TRBV29-1 and TRBJ2-7, with D perhaps matching TRBD2 (5 bases). CDR1 is SQVTM, CDR2 ANQGSEA, per germline. This CDR3 region has 18 residues. CDR3 region: CSIEEYRLEADESYEQYF. DNA of the CDR3: TGCAGCATTGAAGAATATAGGTTGGAGGCAGATGAATCCTACGAGCAGTACTTC.

This clonotype showed up just a few times. This chain uses TRBV4-3 with TRBJ2-4, with a weak D call TRBD1 (7 bases). In germline, CDR1 is LGHNA, CDR2 YSLEER. Between the trimmed V and J ends, which lost 1 base and 0 bases, there was a span of 19 bases. CDR3 size: 19 residues. Here the CDR3 reads CASSQGHFQGGLAKNIQYF. The CDR3 region has the DNA TGCGCCAGCAGCCAAGGCCACTTTCAGGGGGGACTAGCCAAAAACATTCAGTACTTC.

This clonotype was counted a few times. V gene TRBV9 combines with J gene TRBJ2-4; D is tentatively TRBD1 or TRBD2 (5 bases each). The V and J ends lost 4 bases and 12 bases respectively, with 17 bases between them. The CDR3 covers 13 residues. CDR1 is SGDLS and CDR2 is YYNGEE in the germline V gene. The CDR3 reads CASSPRDEHSQYF. The CDR3 DNA is TGTGCCAGCAGCCCCCGGGACGAACATAGTCAGTACTTC.

This clonotype has a handful of counts. V gene TRBV21-1 combines with J gene TRBJ2-7; the table names TRBD2, a call not compared with the DNA. TRBV21-1 counts as a pseudogene. CDR3 length: 12 residues. The DNA for the CDR3 is TGTGCCAGCACCCCCGGAGGGTGGGAGCAGTACTTC. The encoded protein is CASTPGGWEQYF.

This clonotype was counted between two and nine times. The V gene is TRBV28, the J gene TRBJ2-3; TRBD1 matches 8 bases. The CDR3 is made up of 16 amino acids. CDR1 is MDHEN, CDR2 SYDVKM, per germline. With V trimmed by 6 bases and J by 7 bases, 15 bases remained unmatched. Written as DNA, the CDR3 is TGTGCCAGCAGCCGTACGGACAGGGCCCCCCTCTATACGCAGTATTTT. This gives the protein CASSRTDRAPLYTQYF.